This T cell receptor (beta chain) was documented in a study of blood T cell repertoires in COVID-19. As for the study in general: T cells, B-cell-depleted T cells, or PBMCs supplied cDNA or gDNA.

Source study methods: Counts of nucleated cells, estimated from reference gene primer amplification, were obtained. Using immunoSEQ multiplex PCR, the repertoire was profiled, and TCRdb retains in-frame clones only, with some absent. V, J and clone size derive from that table, while D and trimming were established from the DNA sequence. The top ten clones hold approximately 28% of a sample with about 120,000 clones, around 91% of them seen once. The CDR3 extends over 13 amino acids. The germline gives CDR1 SGDLS, CDR2 YYNGEE. Trimming at V came to 3 bases and at J to 9 bases, leaving 4 bases not matched to a gene.

This chain connects TRBV9 to TRBJ2-1, with 9 nucleotides matching TRBD2. Sequencing was carried out using peripheral blood. The clonotype comes from a man between 70 and 80 years old with active or convalescent COVID-19. Here the CDR3 reads CASSEGGGVEQFF. The CDR3 DNA follows: TGTGCCAGCAGCGAGGGCGGGGGGGTTGAGCAGTTCTTC.